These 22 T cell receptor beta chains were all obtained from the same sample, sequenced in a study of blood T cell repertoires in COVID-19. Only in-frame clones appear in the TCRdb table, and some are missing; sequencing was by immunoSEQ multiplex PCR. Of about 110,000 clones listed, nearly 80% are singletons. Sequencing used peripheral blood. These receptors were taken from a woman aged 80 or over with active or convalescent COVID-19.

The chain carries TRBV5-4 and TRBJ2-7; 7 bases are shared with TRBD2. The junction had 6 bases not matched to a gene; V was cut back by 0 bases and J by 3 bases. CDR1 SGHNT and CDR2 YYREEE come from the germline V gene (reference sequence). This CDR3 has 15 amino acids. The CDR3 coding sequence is TGTGCCAGCAGCTTGGAGGCGGGAGAGTTCTACGAGCAGTACTTC. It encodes CASSLEAGEFYEQYF.

CDR3 sequence reads: CASSQGLAETQYF. In DNA form, the CDR3 reads TGCGCCAGCAGCCAAGGTCTAGCGGAGACCCAGTACTTC. V is TRBV4-1 and J is TRBJ2-5, with D tentatively TRBD2 (6 bases). Trimming cost V 1 base and J 5 bases, with 8 bases left between them. Germline-derived CDR1 and CDR2 are MGHRA and YSYEKL. This CDR3 has 13 residues.

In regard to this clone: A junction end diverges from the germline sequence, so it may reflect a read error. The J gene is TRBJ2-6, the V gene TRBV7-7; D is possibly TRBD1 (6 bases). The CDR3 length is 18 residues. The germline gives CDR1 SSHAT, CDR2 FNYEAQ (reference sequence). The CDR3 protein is CASSPRTATGSGANVLTF. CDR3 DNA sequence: TGTGCTAGCAGCCCTAGGACAGCCACCGGCTCTGGGGCCAACGTCCTGACTTTC. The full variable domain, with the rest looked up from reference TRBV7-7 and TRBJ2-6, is GAGVSQSPRYKVTKRGQDVTLRCDPISSHATLYWYQQALGQGPEFLTYFNYEAQPDKSGLPSDRFSAERPEGSISTLTIQRTEQRDSAMYRCASSPRTATGSGANVLTFGAGSRLTVL.

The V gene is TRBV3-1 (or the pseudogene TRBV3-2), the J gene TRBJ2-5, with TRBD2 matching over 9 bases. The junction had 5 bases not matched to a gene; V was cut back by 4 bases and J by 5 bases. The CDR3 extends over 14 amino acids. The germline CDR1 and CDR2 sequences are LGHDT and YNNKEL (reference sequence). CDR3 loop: CASSRASGIETQYF. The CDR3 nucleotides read TGTGCCAGCAGCCGCGCTAGCGGGATTGAGACCCAGTACTTC.

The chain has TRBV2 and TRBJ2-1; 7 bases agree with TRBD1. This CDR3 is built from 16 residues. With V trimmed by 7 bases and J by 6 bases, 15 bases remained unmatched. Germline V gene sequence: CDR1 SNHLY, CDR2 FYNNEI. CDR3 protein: CASKSFPQGVVNEQFF. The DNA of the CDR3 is TGTGCCAGCAAATCCTTCCCCCAGGGGGTGGTCAATGAGCAGTTCTTC.

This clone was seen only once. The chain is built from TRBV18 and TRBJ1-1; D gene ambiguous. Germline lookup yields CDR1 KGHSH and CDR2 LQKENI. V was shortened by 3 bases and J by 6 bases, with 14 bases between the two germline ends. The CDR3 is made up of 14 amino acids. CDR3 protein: CASSPGGGKPEAFF. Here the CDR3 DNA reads TGTGCCAGCTCACCCGGAGGTGGGAAGCCTGAAGCTTTCTTT.

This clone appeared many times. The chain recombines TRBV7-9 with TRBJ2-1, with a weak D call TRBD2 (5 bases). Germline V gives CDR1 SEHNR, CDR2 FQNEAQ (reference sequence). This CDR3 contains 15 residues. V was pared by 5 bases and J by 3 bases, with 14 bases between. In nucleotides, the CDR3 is TGTGCCAGCAGCACCCTCACTAGATTCTACAATGAGCAGTTCTTC. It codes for CASSTLTRFYNEQFF.

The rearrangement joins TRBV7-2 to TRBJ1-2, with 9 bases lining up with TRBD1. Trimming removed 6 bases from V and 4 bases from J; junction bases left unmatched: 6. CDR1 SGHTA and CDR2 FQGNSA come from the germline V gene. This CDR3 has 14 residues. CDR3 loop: CASSRDRDGYGYTF. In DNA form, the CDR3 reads TGTGCCAGCAGTCGGGACAGGGACGGCTATGGCTACACCTTC.

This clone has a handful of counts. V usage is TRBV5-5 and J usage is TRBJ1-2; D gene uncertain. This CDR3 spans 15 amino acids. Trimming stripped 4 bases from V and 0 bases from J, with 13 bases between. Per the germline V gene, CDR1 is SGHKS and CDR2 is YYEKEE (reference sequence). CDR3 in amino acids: CASSRGPAANYGYTF. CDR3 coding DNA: TGTGCCAGCAGCCGCGGGCCTGCAGCTAACTATGGCTACACCTTC.

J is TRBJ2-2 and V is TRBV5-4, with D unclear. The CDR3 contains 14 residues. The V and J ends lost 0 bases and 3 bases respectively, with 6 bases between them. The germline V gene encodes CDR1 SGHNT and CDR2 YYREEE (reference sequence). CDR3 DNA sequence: TGTGCCAGCAGCTTGGAACTTCACACCGGGGAGCTGTTTTTT. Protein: CASSLELHTGELFF.

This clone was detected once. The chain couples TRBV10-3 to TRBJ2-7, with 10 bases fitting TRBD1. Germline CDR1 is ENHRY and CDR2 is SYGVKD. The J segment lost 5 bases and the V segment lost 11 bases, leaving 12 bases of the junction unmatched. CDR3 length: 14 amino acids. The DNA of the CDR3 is TGTGCCTCCTCCGGGACAGGGGACGTCAACGAGCAGTACTTC. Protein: CASSGTGDVNEQYF.

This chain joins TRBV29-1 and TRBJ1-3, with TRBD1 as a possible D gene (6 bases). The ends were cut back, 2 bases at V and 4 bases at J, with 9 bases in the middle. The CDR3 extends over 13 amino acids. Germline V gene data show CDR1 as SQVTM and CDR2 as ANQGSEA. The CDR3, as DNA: TGCAGCGTTGAACAGGGGAGAGGAAACACCATATATTTT. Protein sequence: CSVEQGRGNTIYF.

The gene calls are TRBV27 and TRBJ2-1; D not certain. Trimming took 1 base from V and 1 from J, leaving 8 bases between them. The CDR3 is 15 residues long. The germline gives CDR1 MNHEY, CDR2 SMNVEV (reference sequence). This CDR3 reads CASSLYGISYNEQFF. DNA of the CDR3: TGTGCCAGCAGTTTATATGGCATTTCCTACAATGAGCAGTTCTTC.

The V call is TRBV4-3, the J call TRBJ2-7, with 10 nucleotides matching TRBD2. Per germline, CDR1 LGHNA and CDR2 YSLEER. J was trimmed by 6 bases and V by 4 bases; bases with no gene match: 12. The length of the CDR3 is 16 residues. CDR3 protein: CASSRAGGQYGGEQYF. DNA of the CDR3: TGCGCCAGCAGCCGAGCGGGGGGGCAATACGGTGGCGAGCAGTACTTC.

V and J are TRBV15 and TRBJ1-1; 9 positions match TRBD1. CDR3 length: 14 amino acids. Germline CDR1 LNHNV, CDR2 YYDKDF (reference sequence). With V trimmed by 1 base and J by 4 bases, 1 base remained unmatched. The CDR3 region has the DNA TGTGCCACCAGCAGAGGGGACAGGGCCACTGAAGCTTTCTTT. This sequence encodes CATSRGDRATEAFF.

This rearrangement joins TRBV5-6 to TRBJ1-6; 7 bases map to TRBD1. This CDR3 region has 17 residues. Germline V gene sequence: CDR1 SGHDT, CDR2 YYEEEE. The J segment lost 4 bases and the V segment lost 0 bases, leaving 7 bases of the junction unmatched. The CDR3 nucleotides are TGTGCCAGCAGCTTGGTGGTAGGGGGCGGGTATAATTCACCCCTCCACTTT. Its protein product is CASSLVVGGGYNSPLHF.

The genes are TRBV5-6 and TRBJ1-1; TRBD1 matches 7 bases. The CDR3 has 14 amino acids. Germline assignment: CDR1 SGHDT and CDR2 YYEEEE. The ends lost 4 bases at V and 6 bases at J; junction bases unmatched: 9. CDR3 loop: CASSPLDRDAEAFF. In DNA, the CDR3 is TGTGCCAGCAGCCCCTTAGACAGGGATGCTGAAGCTTTCTTT.

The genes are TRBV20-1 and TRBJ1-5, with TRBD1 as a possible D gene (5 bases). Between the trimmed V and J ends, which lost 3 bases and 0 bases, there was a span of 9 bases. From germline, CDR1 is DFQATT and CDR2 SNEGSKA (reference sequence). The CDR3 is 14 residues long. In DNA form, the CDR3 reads TGCAGTGCTAGTTGGCAGGGTAGCAATCAGCCCCAGCATTTT. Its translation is CSASWQGSNQPQHF.

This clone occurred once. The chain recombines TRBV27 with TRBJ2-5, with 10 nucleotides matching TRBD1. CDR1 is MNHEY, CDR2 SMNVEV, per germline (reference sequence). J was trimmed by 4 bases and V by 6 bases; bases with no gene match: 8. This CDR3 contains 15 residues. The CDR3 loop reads CASSRRTGGVETQYF. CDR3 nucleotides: TGTGCCAGCAGCCGACGGACAGGGGGAGTAGAGACCCAGTACTTC.

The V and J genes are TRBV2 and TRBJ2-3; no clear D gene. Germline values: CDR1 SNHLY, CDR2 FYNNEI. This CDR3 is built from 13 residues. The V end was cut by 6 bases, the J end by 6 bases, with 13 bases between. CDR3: CASSYTTGDTQYF. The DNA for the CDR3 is TGTGCCAGCAGCTATACGACCGGGGATACGCAGTATTTT.

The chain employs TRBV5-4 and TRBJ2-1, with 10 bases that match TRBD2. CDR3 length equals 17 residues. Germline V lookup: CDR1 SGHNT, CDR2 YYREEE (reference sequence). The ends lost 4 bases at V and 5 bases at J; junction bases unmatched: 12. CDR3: CASSLLGSGRVDNEQFF. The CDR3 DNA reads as TGTGCCAGCAGCCTCCTAGGAAGCGGGAGGGTTGACAATGAGCAGTTCTTC.

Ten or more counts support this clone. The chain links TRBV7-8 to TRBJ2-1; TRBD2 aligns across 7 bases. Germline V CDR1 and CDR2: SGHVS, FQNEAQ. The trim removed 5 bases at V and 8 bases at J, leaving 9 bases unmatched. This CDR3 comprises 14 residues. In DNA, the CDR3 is TGTGCCAGCAGCCTCGGACTAGGCGGTTATGAGCAGTTCTTC. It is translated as CASSLGLGGYEQFF.